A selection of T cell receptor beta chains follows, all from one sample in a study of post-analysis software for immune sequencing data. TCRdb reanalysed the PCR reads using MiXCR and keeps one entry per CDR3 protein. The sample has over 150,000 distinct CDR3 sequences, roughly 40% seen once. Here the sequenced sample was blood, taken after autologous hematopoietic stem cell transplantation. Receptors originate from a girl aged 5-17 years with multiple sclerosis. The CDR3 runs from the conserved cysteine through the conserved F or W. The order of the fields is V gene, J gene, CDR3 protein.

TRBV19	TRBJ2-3	CASSISGTYTDTQYF
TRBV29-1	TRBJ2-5	CSVKEATLTETQYF
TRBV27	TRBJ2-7	CASSSGTRYEQYF
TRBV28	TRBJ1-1	CASSSPGQGSFTEAFF
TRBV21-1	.	CASSKALCLGDPYEQYF
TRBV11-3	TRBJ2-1	CASSPRGGASSYNEQFF
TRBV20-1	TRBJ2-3	CSASLAGRASDTQYF
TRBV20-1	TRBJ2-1	CSGWLGLERHEQFF
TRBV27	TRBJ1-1	CASSQGPPGGTEAFF
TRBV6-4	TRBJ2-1	CASSVGMVAGGIEDEQFF
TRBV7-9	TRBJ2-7	CASSDGQTYEQYF
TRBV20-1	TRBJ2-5	CSAREGGLGTQYF
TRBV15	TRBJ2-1	CATSRANTGTGADNEQFF
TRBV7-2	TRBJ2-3	CASSLSSGGDGDTQYF
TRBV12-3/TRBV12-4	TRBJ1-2	CASSARTSGYTF
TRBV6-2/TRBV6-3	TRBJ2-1	CASSDRPIGTSRDNEQFF
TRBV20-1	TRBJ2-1	CSARDFGTGGTYNEQFF
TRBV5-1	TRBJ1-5	CASSFAGGEGQPQHF
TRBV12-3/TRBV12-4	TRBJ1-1	CASSERDRGVNTEAFF
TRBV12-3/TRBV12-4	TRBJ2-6	CASSPDTGGTNVLTF
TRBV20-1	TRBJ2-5	CSARAPLAGDGETQYF
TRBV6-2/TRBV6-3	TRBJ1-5	CASSFVGQGYRPQHF
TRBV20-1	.	CSARAGLALPQETQYF
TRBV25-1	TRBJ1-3	CASSEHSTVSGNTIYF
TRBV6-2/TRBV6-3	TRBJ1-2	CASSYSTASGGGYTF
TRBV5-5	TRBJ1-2	CASSWGGNTNYGYTF
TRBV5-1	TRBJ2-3	CASGTGTPADTQYF
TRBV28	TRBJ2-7	CASSFLLAGVEQYF
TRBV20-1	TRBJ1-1	CSARDWDRVGDTEAFF